This T cell receptor (beta chain) comes out of a study of blood T cell repertoires in COVID-19. Study overall: Spain, Italy and the United States supplied samples that represented acute and convalescent COVID-19. From T cells, B-cell-depleted T cells, or PBMCs came the material, which was cDNA or gDNA.

There are 13 residues in the CDR3. V shed 3 bases, J shed 8 bases, and the junction held 6 bases outside the gene matches. Germline V gives CDR1 KGHSH, CDR2 LQKENI. Per the original data handling: The authors estimated nucleated cell counts from reference gene primer amplification. Repertoires were generated with immunoSEQ multiplex PCR, while TCRdb's copy carries only in-frame clones and drops some. D and trimming were read from the DNA, whereas the V and J calls and clone size are those reported in that table. The sample includes 200,000 or so clones, 70% to 90% of them seen just once. This chain joins TRBV18 and TRBJ1-2; TRBD1 matches at 7 bases. The origin of this receptor is a woman in her fifties or sixties with acute or convalescent COVID-19. Material for sequencing was peripheral blood. As DNA, the CDR3 is TGTGCCAGCTCACCGGGGGACAGATTAGGCTACACCTTC. It specifies CASSPGDRLGYTF.